The subject of this entry is one TCR beta chain. These data come from a study of cytomegalovirus exposure and HLA in healthy donors. Use of 60 Vbeta and 13 Jbeta primers characterized the PCR. Sequencing was performed with immunoSEQ multiplex PCR; in TCRdb, only in-frame clones are kept and a portion is missing. The table lists about 90,000 clones, around 84% of them singletons. The germline gives CDR1 GTSNPN, CDR2 SVGIG (reference sequence). There are 12 residues in the CDR3. Trimming took 2 bases from V and 3 from J, leaving 8 bases between them. The J gene is TRBJ2-7, the V gene TRBV30; weak D call: TRBD1 (6 bases). What was sequenced was PBMCs. This TCR was sampled from a man between 18 and 29 years old in good health and CMV-seronegative. The CDR3 region is CAWSSGDYEQYF. The CDR3 bases are TGTGCCTGGAGTTCAGGGGACTACGAGCAGTACTTC.